Below are 6 T cell receptor beta chains sequenced from a single sample in a study of cytomegalovirus exposure and HLA in healthy donors. TCRdb's table, derived via immunoSEQ multiplex PCR, lists solely in-frame clones and lacks some. Here the sample spans 70,000 or so clones, about 95% being singletons. The specimen sequenced was PBMCs. The source of these receptors is a woman aged 18-29 years in good health and CMV-seropositive.

This chain links TRBV5-4 with TRBJ1-4; 7 bases agree with TRBD1. The CDR3 is made up of 17 amino acids. Trimming took 3 bases from V and 4 from J; bases not matched to a gene: 12. CDR1 SGHNT and CDR2 YYREEE come from the germline V gene (reference sequence). The DNA for the CDR3 is TGTGCCAGCAGCTCTGGCGGCCGGACAGGTGTTAATGAAAAACTGTTTTTT. Protein: CASSSGGRTGVNEKLFF.

V gene TRBV27 combines with J gene TRBJ1-4; 12 bases map to TRBD1. The CDR3 has 19 amino acids. CDR1 and CDR2 (germline): MNHEY, SMNVEV (reference sequence). V shed 8 bases and J 6 bases; nucleotides not matched to a gene: 19. CDR3 DNA: TGTGCCAGCGGTACCACCGGGACAGGGGGCCTCCGGATTCATGAAAAACTGTTTTTT. As protein: CASGTTGTGGLRIHEKLFF.

This sequence joins TRBV12-5 and TRBJ2-1; D perhaps matches TRBD2 (6 bases). The CDR3 sequence is 15 residues long. Germline CDR1 reads LGHNT; CDR2 reads FRNRAP. Trimming took off 9 bases at V and 2 bases at J, with 17 bases between the two ends. The CDR3 DNA follows: TGTGCTAGCGTAACCCTACCGGGGGCCTACAATGAGCAGTTCTTC. It translates to CASVTLPGAYNEQFF.

V usage is TRBV5-1 and J usage is TRBJ2-7; 9 positions agree with TRBD2. Germline V CDR1 and CDR2: SGHRS, YFSETQ. V dropped 7 bases and J dropped 5; count of bases not matched to a gene: 16. The CDR3 loop spans 16 amino acids. This CDR3 reads CASSSASGGPQHEQYF. The CDR3 nucleotides read TGCGCCAGCTCGAGTGCCAGCGGGGGGCCTCAGCACGAGCAGTACTTC.

The V and J genes are TRBV5-6 and TRBJ1-2, with 8 positions matching TRBD1. The CDR3 is 13 residues long. Germline loops: CDR1 SGHDT, CDR2 YYEEEE. V lost 4 bases to trimming and J lost 4 bases; unmatched junction nucleotides: 3. In nucleotides, the CDR3 is TGTGCCAGCAGCCCGGACAGGGCCTATGGCTACACCTTC. It yields the protein CASSPDRAYGYTF.

The chain carries TRBV19 and TRBJ2-7; D might be TRBD2 (6 bases). Germline CDR1 is LNHDA and CDR2 is SQIVND (reference sequence). This CDR3 has 16 amino acids. Deletions cut 7 bases from V and 1 base from J, with 20 bases between. CDR3: CASKKMAASESYEQYF. The CDR3 nucleotides are TGTGCCAGTAAAAAAATGGCCGCTAGCGAATCCTACGAGCAGTACTTC.